The clone carrying this T cell receptor (beta chain) was seen repeatedly, ten times or more. Germline assignment: CDR1 SGHRS and CDR2 YFSETQ. The CDR3 length is 15 residues. The ends were cut back, 4 bases at V and 2 bases at J, with 12 bases in the middle. This sample is drawn from a study of neurological immune-mediated disorders. Synthesis of cDNA was accomplished via 5'RACE employing 10-nucleotide random UMIs. TCRdb passed the 5' RACE reads through MiXCR, listing each CDR3 protein once. The data contain 60,000 or so distinct CDR3 sequences, 9.5% to 12% of them singletons. This sequence joins TRBV5-1 and TRBJ2-2, with D maybe TRBD2 (5 bases). The sequenced sample consisted of PBMCs. The sequence came from a man between 60 and 75 years old in good health. Written as DNA, the CDR3 is TGCGCCAGCAGCCCCCTTCGGACTAACACCGGGGAGCTGTTTTTT. Protein: CASSPLRTNTGELFF.